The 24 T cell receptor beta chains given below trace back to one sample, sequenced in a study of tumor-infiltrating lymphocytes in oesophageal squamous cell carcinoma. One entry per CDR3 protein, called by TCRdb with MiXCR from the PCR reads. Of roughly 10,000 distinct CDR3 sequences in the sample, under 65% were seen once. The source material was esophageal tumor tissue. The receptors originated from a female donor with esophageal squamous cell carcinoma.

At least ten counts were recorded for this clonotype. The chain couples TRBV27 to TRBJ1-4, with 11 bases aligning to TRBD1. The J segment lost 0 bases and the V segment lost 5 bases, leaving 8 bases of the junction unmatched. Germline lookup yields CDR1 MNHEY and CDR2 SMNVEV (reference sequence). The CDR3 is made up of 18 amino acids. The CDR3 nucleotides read TGTGCCAGCAGTCCCCCTCGGACAGGGGGCGCAACTAATGAAAAACTGTTTTTT. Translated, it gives CASSPPRTGGATNEKLFF.

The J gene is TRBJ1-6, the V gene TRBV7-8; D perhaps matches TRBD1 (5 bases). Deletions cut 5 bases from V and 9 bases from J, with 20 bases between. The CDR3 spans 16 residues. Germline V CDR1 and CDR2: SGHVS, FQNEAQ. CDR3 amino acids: CASSLSGAGITSPLHF. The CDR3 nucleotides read TGTGCCAGCAGCCTAAGCGGGGCGGGGATAACTTCACCCCTCCACTTT. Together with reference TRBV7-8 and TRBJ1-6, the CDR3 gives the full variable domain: GAGVSQSPRYKVAKRGQDVALRCDPISGHVSLFWYQQALGQGPEFLTYFQNEAQLDKSGLPSDRFFAERPEGSVSTLKIQRTQQEDSAVYLCASSLSGAGITSPLHFGNGTRLTVT.

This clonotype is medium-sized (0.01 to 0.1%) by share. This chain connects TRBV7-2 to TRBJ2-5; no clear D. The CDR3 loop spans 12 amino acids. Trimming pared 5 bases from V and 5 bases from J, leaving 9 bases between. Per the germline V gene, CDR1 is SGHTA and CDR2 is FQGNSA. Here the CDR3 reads CASSTSGETQYF. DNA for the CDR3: TGTGCCAGCAGCACATCCGGGGAGACCCAGTACTTC.

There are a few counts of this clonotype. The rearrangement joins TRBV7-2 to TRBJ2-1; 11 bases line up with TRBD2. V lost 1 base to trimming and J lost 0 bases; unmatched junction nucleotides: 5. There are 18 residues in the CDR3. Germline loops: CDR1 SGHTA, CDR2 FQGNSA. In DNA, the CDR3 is TGTGCCAGCAGCTTAGTATTTAGCGGGAGGGTCTCCTACAATGAGCAGTTCTTC. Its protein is CASSLVFSGRVSYNEQFF. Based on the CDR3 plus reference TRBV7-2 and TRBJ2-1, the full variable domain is GAGVSQSPSNKVTEKGKDVELRCDPISGHTALYWYRQSLGQGLEFLIYFQGNSAPDKSGLPSDRFSAERTGGSVSTLTIQRTQQEDSAVYLCASSLVFSGRVSYNEQFFGPGTRLTVL.

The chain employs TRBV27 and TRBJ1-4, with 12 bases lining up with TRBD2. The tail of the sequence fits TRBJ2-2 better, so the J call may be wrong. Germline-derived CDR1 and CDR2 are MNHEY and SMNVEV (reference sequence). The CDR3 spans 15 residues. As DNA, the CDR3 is TGTGCCAGCAGTAAGACTAGCGGGAGTGCCGGGGAGCTGTTTTTT. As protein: CASSKTSGSAGELFF.

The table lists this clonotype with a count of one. The CDR3 nucleotides read TGTGCCAGCAGCTTCTCGGGGATTAGCAATCAGCCCCAGCATTTT. This sequence encodes CASSFSGISNQPQHF. The chain couples TRBV7-3 to TRBJ1-5; no clear D gene. CDR3 length: 15 amino acids. Per germline, CDR1 SGHTA and CDR2 FQGTGA. V gave up 3 bases and J gave up 0 bases, with 9 bases separating them.

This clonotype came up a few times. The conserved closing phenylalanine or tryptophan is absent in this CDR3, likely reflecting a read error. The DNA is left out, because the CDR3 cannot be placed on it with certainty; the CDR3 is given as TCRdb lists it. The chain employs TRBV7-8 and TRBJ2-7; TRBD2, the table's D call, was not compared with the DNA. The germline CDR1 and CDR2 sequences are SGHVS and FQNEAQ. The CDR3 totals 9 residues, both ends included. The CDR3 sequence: CASSLVLAG.

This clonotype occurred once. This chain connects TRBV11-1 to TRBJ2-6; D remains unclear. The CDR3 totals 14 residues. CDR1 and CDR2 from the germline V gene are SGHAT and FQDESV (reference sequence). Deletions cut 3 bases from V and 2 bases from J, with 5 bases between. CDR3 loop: CASSFHAGANVLTF. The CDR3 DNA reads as TGTGCCAGCAGCTTTCATGCTGGGGCCAACGTCCTGACTTTC.

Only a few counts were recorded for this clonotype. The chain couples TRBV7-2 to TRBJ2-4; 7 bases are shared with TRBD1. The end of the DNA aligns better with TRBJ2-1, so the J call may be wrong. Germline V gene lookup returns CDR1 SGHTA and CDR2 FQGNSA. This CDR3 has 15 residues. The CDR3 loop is CASSGAGTVGNEQFF. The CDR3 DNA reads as TGTGCCAGCAGCGGCGCCGGGACAGTAGGCAATGAGCAGTTCTTC.

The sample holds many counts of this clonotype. Here the CDR3 reads CASSHLTSGSPYEQYF. DNA for the CDR3: TGTGCCAGCAGCCACCTGACTAGCGGGAGTCCCTACGAGCAGTACTTC. The rearrangement joins TRBV5-6 to TRBJ2-7, with 12 nucleotides matching TRBD2. Germline V gene lookup returns CDR1 SGHDT and CDR2 YYEEEE. This CDR3 is built from 16 residues. Trimming removed 4 bases from V and 2 bases from J; junction bases left unmatched: 7.

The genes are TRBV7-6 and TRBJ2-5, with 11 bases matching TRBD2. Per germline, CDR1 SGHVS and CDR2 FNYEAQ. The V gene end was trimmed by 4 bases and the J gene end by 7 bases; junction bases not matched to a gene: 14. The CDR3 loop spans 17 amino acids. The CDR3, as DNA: TGTGCCAGCAGCTCCAGGACTAGCGGGCAAGGGAAGGGGACCCAGTACTTC. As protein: CASSSRTSGQGKGTQYF.

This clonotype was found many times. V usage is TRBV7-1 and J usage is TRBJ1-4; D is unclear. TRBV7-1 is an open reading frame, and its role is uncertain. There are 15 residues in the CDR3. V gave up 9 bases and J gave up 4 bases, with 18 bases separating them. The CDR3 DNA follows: TGTGCCAGAACCCTTCAATTCTGCGGTAATGAAAAACTGTTTTTT. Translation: CARTLQFCGNEKLFF.

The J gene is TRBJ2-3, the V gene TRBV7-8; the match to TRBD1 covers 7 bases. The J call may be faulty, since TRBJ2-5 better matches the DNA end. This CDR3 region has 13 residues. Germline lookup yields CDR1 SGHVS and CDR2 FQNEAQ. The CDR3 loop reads CASSSTGPETQYF. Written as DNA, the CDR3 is TGTGCCAGCAGCTCGACAGGGCCAGAGACCCAGTACTTC.

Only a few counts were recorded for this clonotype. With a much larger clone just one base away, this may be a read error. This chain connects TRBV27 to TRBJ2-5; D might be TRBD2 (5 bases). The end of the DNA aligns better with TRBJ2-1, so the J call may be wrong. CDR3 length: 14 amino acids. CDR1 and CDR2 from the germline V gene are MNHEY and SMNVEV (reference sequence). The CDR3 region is CASSLGSSPGEQFF. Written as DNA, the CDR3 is TGTGCCAGCAGTTTAGGTTCCTCACCGGGAGAGCAGTTCTTC.

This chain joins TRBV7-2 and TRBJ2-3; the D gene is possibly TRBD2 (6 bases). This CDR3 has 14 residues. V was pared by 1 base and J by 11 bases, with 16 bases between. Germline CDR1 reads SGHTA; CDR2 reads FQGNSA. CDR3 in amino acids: CASSLEPGGEEQYF. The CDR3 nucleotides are TGTGCCAGCAGCTTAGAACCAGGTGGGGAGGAGCAGTATTTT.

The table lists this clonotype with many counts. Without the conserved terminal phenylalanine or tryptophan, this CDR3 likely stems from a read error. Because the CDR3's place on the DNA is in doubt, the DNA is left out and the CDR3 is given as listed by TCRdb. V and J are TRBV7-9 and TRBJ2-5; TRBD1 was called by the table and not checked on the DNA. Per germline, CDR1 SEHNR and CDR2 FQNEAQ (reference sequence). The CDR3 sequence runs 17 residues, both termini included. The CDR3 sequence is CASSLLGTGPYEQYFGN.

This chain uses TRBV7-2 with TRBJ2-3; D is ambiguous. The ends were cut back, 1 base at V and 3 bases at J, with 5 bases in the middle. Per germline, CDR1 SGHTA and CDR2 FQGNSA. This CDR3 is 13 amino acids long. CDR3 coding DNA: TGTGCCAGCAGCTTAGGGAGAACAGATACGCAGTATTTT. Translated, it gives CASSLGRTDTQYF. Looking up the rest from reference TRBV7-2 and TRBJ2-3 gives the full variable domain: GAGVSQSPSNKVTEKGKDVELRCDPISGHTALYWYRQSLGQGLEFLIYFQGNSAPDKSGLPSDRFSAERTGGSVSTLTIQRTQQEDSAVYLCASSLGRTDTQYFGPGTRLTVL.

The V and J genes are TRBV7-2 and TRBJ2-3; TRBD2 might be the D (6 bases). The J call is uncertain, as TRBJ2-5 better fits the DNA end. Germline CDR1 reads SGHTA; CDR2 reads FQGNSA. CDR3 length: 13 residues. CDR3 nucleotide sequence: TGTGCCAGCAGCCCCGGACTACTGGAGACCCAGTACTTC. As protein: CASSPGLLETQYF.

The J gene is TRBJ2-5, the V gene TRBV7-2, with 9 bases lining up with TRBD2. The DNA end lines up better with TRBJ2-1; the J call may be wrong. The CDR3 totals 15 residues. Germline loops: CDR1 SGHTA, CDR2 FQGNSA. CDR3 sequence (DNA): TGTGCCAGCAGCTTTGGCGCTAGCGGGGCTTCTGAGCAGTTCTTC. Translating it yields CASSFGASGASEQFF.

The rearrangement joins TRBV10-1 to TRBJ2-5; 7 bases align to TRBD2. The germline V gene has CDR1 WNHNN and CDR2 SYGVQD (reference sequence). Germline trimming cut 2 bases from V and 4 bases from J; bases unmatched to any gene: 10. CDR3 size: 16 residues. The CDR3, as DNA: TGCGCCAGCAGTGAGGAGCGGGGTGGGGATGGAGAGACCCAGTACTTC. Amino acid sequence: CASSEERGGDGETQYF.

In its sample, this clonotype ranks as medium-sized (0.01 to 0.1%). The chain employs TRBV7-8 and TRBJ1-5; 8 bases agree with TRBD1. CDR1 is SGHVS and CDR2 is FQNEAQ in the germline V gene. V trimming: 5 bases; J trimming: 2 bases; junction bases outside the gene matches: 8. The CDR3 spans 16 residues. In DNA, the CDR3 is TGTGCCAGCAGCGGTACAGGGGGTCGCGGCAATCAGCCCCAGCATTTT. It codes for CASSGTGGRGNQPQHF.

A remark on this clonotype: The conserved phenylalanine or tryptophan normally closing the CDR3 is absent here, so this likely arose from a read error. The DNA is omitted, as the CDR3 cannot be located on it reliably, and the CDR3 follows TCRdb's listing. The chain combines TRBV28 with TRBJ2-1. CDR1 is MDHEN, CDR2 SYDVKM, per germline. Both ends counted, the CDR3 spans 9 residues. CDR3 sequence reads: CASSSTFKD.

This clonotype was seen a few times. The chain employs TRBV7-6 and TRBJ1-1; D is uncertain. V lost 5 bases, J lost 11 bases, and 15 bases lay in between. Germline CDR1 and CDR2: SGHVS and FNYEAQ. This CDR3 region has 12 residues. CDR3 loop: CASSGTQILAFF. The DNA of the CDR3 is TGTGCCAGCAGCGGTACGCAGATTTTGGCTTTCTTT. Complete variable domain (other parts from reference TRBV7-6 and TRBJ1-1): GAGVSQSPRYKVTKRGQDVALRCDPISGHVSLYWYRQALGQGPEFLTYFNYEAQQDKSGLPNDRFSAERPEGSISTLTIQRTEQRDSAMYRCASSGTQILAFFGQGTRLTVV.

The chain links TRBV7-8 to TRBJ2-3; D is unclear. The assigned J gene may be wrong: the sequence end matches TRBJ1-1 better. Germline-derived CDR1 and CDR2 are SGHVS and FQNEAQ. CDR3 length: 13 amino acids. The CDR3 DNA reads TGTGCCAGCAGCTTAGTTTCAGGAACTGAAGCTTTCTTT. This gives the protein CASSLVSGTEAFF.